This entry features one T cell receptor beta chain sequence. This specimen comes from a study of CD8+ T cells in alopecia areata. Study-level background: For the treated group, dosing was oral tofacitinib at 5 to 10 mg twice daily.

RNA was isolated and reverse transcribed to cDNA, the sequencing template. Produced via immunoSEQ multiplex PCR; TCRdb's table is partial and in-frame only. Of 200,000 to 250,000 clones listed, about 64% were seen once; the top ten hold 4% to 4.5%. The J segment lost 4 bases and the V segment lost 6 bases, leaving 4 bases of the junction unmatched. The CDR3 loop spans 14 amino acids. The V gene's germline CDR1 is MNHNY and CDR2 SVGAGI (reference sequence). Treatment denoted: oral pan-JAK inhibitor, 5-10 mg twice daily. In alopecia areata patients, both lesional scalp punch biopsies and peripheral blood were collected.

The J gene is TRBJ1-4, the V gene TRBV6-6, with 8 bases lining up with TRBD1. The TCR comes from a human donor with alopecia areata. The material sequenced was CD4+ T cells sorted from blood, taken at week 4, from a patient treated with tofacitinib. In DNA form, the CDR3 reads TGTGCCAGCAGACAGGGGGTTGGTAATGAAAAACTGTTTTTT. It specifies CASRQGVGNEKLFF.